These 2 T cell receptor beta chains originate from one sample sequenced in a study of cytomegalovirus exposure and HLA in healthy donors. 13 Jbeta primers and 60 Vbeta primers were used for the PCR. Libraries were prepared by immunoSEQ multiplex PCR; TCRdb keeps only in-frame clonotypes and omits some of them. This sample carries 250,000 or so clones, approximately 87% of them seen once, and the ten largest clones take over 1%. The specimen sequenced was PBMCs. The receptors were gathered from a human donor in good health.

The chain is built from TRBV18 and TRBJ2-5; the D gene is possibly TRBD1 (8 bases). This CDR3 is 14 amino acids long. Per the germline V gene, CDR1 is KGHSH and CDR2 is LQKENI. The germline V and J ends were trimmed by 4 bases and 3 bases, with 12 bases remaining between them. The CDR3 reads CASSRTGGEETQYF. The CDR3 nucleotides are TGTGCCAGCTCACGTACAGGGGGGGAAGAGACCCAGTACTTC.

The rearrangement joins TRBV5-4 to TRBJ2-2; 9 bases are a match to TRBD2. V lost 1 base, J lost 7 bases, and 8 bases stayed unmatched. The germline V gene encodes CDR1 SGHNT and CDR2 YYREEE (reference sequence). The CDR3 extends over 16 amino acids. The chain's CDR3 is CASSLRGSGSFGELFF. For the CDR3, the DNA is TGTGCCAGCAGCTTGAGGGGTAGCGGGAGTTTCGGGGAGCTGTTTTTT.